The T cell receptor (beta chain) under discussion was sequenced for a study of beta chain features in type 1 diabetes. The study's findings and limits: Cells with high TCR expression could be over-represented when cDNA is sequenced.

Every isolated RNA sample was fully reverse transcribed, so sequencing captured expressed TCRB transcripts. The data were produced by immunoSEQ multiplex PCR, yet TCRdb's version contains in-frame clones alone and is incomplete. This sample yields about 900,000 clones, of which roughly 15% are seen a single time; around 0.02% belongs to the top ten. This clone was seen a handful of times. Its specificity is unknown. Germline V gene lookup returns CDR1 SGHRS and CDR2 YFSETQ. Trimming took 4 bases from V and 1 from J, leaving 8 bases between them. The CDR3 totals 13 residues. The source of this sequence is a young woman in good health. The sample taken for sequencing was naive CD4+ T cells from blood. The gene calls are TRBV5-1 and TRBJ1-2; D uncertain. CDR3 coding DNA: TGCGCCAGCAGCGAAGACCATAACTATGGCTACACCTTC. This gives the protein CASSEDHNYGYTF. The variable domain in full, with the rest retrieved from reference TRBV5-1 and TRBJ1-2, is KAGVTQTPRYLIKTRGQQVTLSCSPISGHRSVSWYQQTPGQGLQFLFEYFSETQRNKGNFPGRFSGRQFSNSRSEMNVSTLELGDSALYLCASSEDHNYGYTFGSGTRLTVV.